These 29 T cell receptor beta chains were all obtained from the same sample, sequenced in a study of T cells in Graves' hyperthyroidism and ophthalmopathy. Authors of the study amplified TCR beta CDR3 regions from RNA transcripts. Primed by the HTBI set, a first-round RT-PCR was run on the TCR CDR3. TCRdb used MiXCR to reprocess the multiplex PCR reads, holding one entry per CDR3 protein. The sample shows about 410,000 distinct CDR3 sequences, roughly 15% of them seen only once. Sequenced input: blood. The source of these receptors is a man aged 18 to 29 with Graves' ophthalmopathy.

At least ten counts were recorded for this clonotype. This chain links TRBV29-1 with TRBJ2-7; no clear D gene. The CDR3 has 14 amino acids. Trimming removed 4 bases from V and 0 bases from J, with 13 bases in between. Looked up from germline, CDR1 is SQVTM and CDR2 is ANQGSEA. Written as DNA, the CDR3 is TGCAGCGTTGGAAGAGACGGATCCTCCTACGAGCAGTACTTC. Encoded protein: CSVGRDGSSYEQYF.

The sample holds many counts of this clonotype. The CDR3 coding sequence is TGCAGCGTCCGGGACAGGGGGCTAGCGGGGCCAGGGAATGAGCAGTTCTTC. The encoded protein is CSVRDRGLAGPGNEQFF. The chain uses TRBV29-1 and TRBJ2-1; 12 nucleotides align to TRBD1. V lost 6 bases and J lost 7; bases outside the gene matches: 16. Germline CDR1 SQVTM, CDR2 ANQGSEA. The CDR3 covers 17 residues.

With respect to this clonotype: With a much larger clone just one base away, this may be a read error. The genes are TRBV5-1 and TRBJ2-1; perhaps TRBD2 as D (5 bases). The germline V and J ends were trimmed by 1 base and 7 bases, with 12 bases remaining between them. This CDR3 is 14 amino acids long. The V gene's germline CDR1 is SGHRS and CDR2 YFSETQ. CDR3 DNA sequence: TGCGCCAGCAGCTTGAGGCTAGCATGGAATGAGCAGTTCTTC. This gives the protein CASSLRLAWNEQFF. Full variable domain (rest looked up from reference TRBV5-1 and TRBJ2-1): KAGVTQTPRYLIKTRGQQVTLSCSPISGHRSVSWYQQTPGQGLQFLFEYFSETQRNKGNFPGRFSGRQFSNSRSEMNVSTLELGDSALYLCASSLRLAWNEQFFGPGTRLTVL.

This clonotype was detected many times. The chain uses TRBV6-2 or TRBV6-3 and TRBJ1-1, with 7 bases matching TRBD1. The CDR3 runs to 13 residues. V gave up 7 bases and J gave up 6 bases; unmatched junction bases: 8. Germline V CDR1 and CDR2: MNHEY, SVGEGT. The CDR3 loop reads CASKETGLSEAFF. DNA of the CDR3: TGTGCCAGCAAAGAGACAGGGCTATCTGAAGCTTTCTTT.

This clonotype has only a few counts. The DNA for the CDR3 is TGTGCCAGTAGTATCACACGCGATCAGCCCCAGCATTTT. Translated, it gives CASSITRDQPQHF. This chain uses TRBV19 with TRBJ1-5; no clear D. V lost 3 bases, J lost 5 bases, and 8 bases lay in between. The CDR3 is 13 residues long. CDR1 is LNHDA, CDR2 SQIVND, per germline (reference sequence).

This clonotype was recorded many times. This chain connects TRBV6-6 to TRBJ2-2; TRBD1 might be the D (6 bases). There are 15 residues in the CDR3. Per the germline V gene, CDR1 is MNHNY and CDR2 is SVGAGI (reference sequence). Trimming cost V 2 bases and J 4 bases, with 11 bases left between them. The CDR3 here is CASSYPGQSTGELFF. The CDR3, as DNA: TGTGCCAGCAGTTACCCCGGACAGAGCACCGGGGAGCTGTTTTTT.

This clonotype has a handful of counts. V usage is TRBV9 and J usage is TRBJ2-3, with D unclear. Looked up from germline, CDR1 is SGDLS and CDR2 is YYNGEE. The CDR3 length is 12 residues. Trimming removed 0 bases at V and 8 bases at J, with 7 bases between. CDR3 bases: TGTGCCAGCAGCGTAGAATTTGGTACGCAGTATTTT. This encodes CASSVEFGTQYF.

CDR3 loop: CASSFLQQETQYF. CDR3 coding DNA: TGCGCCAGCAGCTTTTTACAACAAGAGACCCAGTACTTC. V and J are TRBV5-1 and TRBJ2-5; D gene unclear. The V end was cut by 2 bases, the J end by 2 bases, with 7 bases between. CDR3 size: 13 residues. The germline gives CDR1 SGHRS, CDR2 YFSETQ. Looking up the rest from reference TRBV5-1 and TRBJ2-5 gives the full variable domain: KAGVTQTPRYLIKTRGQQVTLSCSPISGHRSVSWYQQTPGQGLQFLFEYFSETQRNKGNFPGRFSGRQFSNSRSEMNVSTLELGDSALYLCASSFLQQETQYFGPGTRLLVL.

This clonotype was picked up many times. The chain uses TRBV6-1 and TRBJ2-1; D gene unclear. V gave up 7 bases and J gave up 0 bases, with 13 bases separating them. Germline lookup yields CDR1 MNHNS and CDR2 SASEGT. The CDR3 extends over 15 amino acids. CDR3 protein: CASTRLDDSYNEQFF. The CDR3 nucleotides read TGTGCCAGCACTAGGCTAGACGACTCCTACAATGAGCAGTTCTTC.

V usage is TRBV28 and J usage is TRBJ2-7, with 7 bases lining up with TRBD1. Looked up from germline, CDR1 is MDHEN and CDR2 is SYDVKM. Germline trimming cut 6 bases from V and 7 bases from J; bases unmatched to any gene: 21. The length of the CDR3 is 17 residues. The CDR3 sequence is CASSLPVLGLGGHEQYF. DNA for the CDR3: TGTGCCAGCAGCTTACCGGTTTTGGGATTAGGGGGCCATGAGCAGTACTTC.

This clonotype appeared a few times. V is TRBV13 and J is TRBJ2-7; D not certain. The V gene's germline CDR1 is PRHDT and CDR2 FYEKMQ (reference sequence). The CDR3 is made up of 15 amino acids. The germline V and J ends were trimmed by 2 bases and 6 bases, with 17 bases remaining between them. The CDR3 region has the DNA TGTGCCAGCAGCTTAAGTAGGGCCATAGTCTCCGAGCAGTACTTC. Its protein is CASSLSRAIVSEQYF.

This clonotype was seen many times. The J gene is TRBJ2-4, the V gene TRBV20-1; D is unresolved. Trimming took 0 bases from V and 1 from J, leaving 10 bases between them. CDR3 length: 15 amino acids. Germline V gene data show CDR1 as DFQATT and CDR2 as SNEGSKA (reference sequence). The CDR3 spells CSARDLDLAKNIQYF. The CDR3 nucleotides are TGCAGTGCTAGAGATCTGGATCTGGCCAAAAACATTCAGTACTTC.

Ten or more counts support this clonotype. V and J are TRBV20-1 and TRBJ2-7, with TRBD1 identical over 9 bases. The germline V gene encodes CDR1 DFQATT and CDR2 SNEGSKA (reference sequence). CDR3 length: 16 residues. The J segment lost 1 base and the V segment lost 3 bases, leaving 10 bases of the junction unmatched. The CDR3 reads CSARPTGTGNSYEQYF. CDR3 nucleotides: TGCAGTGCTAGGCCTACGGGGACAGGGAATTCCTACGAGCAGTACTTC.

This clonotype was counted at least ten times. The chain links TRBV18 to TRBJ1-5; D call uncertain. This CDR3 is 14 amino acids long. CDR1 is KGHSH, CDR2 LQKENI, per germline. V was cut by 3 bases and J by 4 bases, with 10 bases left in between. The CDR3 region is CASSPAVMNQPQHF. The DNA for the CDR3 is TGTGCCAGCTCACCGGCAGTGATGAATCAGCCCCAGCATTTT. Based on the CDR3 plus reference TRBV18 and TRBJ1-5, the full variable domain is NAGVMQNPRHLVRRRGQEARLRCSPMKGHSHVYWYRQLPEEGLKFMVYLQKENIIDESGMPKERFSAEFPKEGPSILRIQQVVRGDSAAYFCASSPAVMNQPQHFGDGTRLSIL.

With regard to this clonotype: This could be a read error, since a much larger clone is one nucleotide away. CDR3 loop: CSVESGQSEAFF. The CDR3, as DNA: TGCAGCGTTGAGTCGGGACAGTCTGAAGCTTTCTTT. This sequence joins TRBV29-1 and TRBJ1-1, with TRBD1 matching 7 bases. Trimming removed 3 bases from V and 6 bases from J; junction bases left unmatched: 4. CDR1 is SQVTM and CDR2 is ANQGSEA in the germline V gene. CDR3 length equals 12 residues. Using reference TRBV29-1 and TRBJ1-1 for the parts outside the CDR3, the full variable domain is SAVISQKPSRDICQRGTSLTIQCQVDSQVTMMFWYRQQPGQSLTLIATANQGSEATYESGFVIDKFPISRPNLTFSTLTVSNMSPEDSSIYLCSVESGQSEAFFGQGTRLTVV.

As to this clonotype: A read error may account for a junction end that differs from germline. This chain connects TRBV20-1 to TRBJ1-5; 7 bases line up with TRBD1. Per the germline V gene, CDR1 is DFQATT and CDR2 is SNEGSKA (reference sequence). This CDR3 comprises 16 residues. This chain's CDR3 is CSAGERDSYSNQPQHF. Here the CDR3 DNA reads TGCAGTGCTGGAGAACGGGACAGTTATAGCAATCAGCCCCAGCATTTT.

This clonotype was detected a few times. The chain is built from TRBV5-6 and TRBJ2-7; 8 nucleotides align to TRBD2. V shed 4 bases and J 2 bases; nucleotides not matched to a gene: 8. Germline CDR1 reads SGHDT; CDR2 reads YYEEEE. The CDR3 has 15 residues. In DNA form, the CDR3 reads TGTGCCAGCAGCCCTAGCCCGGGGGGGACCTACGAGCAGTACTTC. It codes for CASSPSPGGTYEQYF.

The rearrangement links TRBV2 to TRBJ1-1; tentatively, D is TRBD1 (6 bases). Between the trimmed V and J ends, which lost 1 base and 1 base, there was a span of 7 bases. Germline V gives CDR1 SNHLY, CDR2 FYNNEI. The CDR3 is 14 residues long. The CDR3 bases are TGTGCCAGCAGTGAAGAGGGGGGGAACACTGAAGCTTTCTTT. Its translation is CASSEEGGNTEAFF.

The chain has TRBV24-1 and TRBJ1-2; D ambiguous. V lost 7 bases and J lost 4, with 12 bases in between. The CDR3 totals 13 residues. Germline values: CDR1 KGHDR, CDR2 SFDVKD. CDR3 sequence: CATSLDGIYGYTF. The DNA of the CDR3 is TGTGCCACCAGCCTGGACGGGATCTATGGCTACACCTTC.

This sequence joins TRBV5-4 and TRBJ2-7, with D possibly matching TRBD2 (5 bases). Trimming stripped 4 bases from V and 9 bases from J, with 14 bases between. Germline V CDR1 and CDR2: SGHNT, YYREEE (reference sequence). The CDR3 runs to 12 residues. The CDR3 region has the DNA TGTGCCAGCAGCAGGGCCCCTAGCCGGCAGTACTTC. Its translation: CASSRAPSRQYF.

In this sample, this clonotype turned up many times. The chain carries TRBV7-2 and TRBJ1-1, with 7 nucleotides matching TRBD1. The CDR3 spans 15 residues. The germline V gene encodes CDR1 SGHTA and CDR2 FQGNSA. Trimming removed 1 base from V and 11 bases from J; junction bases left unmatched: 13. CDR3 sequence: CASSLVSGTANPAFF. In DNA form, the CDR3 reads TGTGCCAGCAGCTTAGTAAGCGGGACAGCGAATCCGGCTTTCTTT.

This clonotype is a singleton in its sample. This may come from a read error, since a much larger clone is one base off. V and J are TRBV3-1 and TRBJ1-6; 9 bases are a match to TRBD1. Looked up from germline, CDR1 is LGHDT and CDR2 is YNNKEL (reference sequence). Trimming took 2 bases from V and 7 from J; bases not matched to a gene: 3. The CDR3 has 15 residues. The CDR3 loop is CASSQRGQGNSPLHF. The CDR3 DNA follows: TGTGCCAGCAGCCAACGAGGACAGGGGAATTCACCCCTCCACTTT. Looking up the rest from reference TRBV3-1 and TRBJ1-6 gives the full variable domain: DTAVSQTPKYLVTQMGNDKSIKCEQNLGHDTMYWYKQDSKKFLKIMFSYNNKELIINETVPNRFSPKSPDKAHLNLHINSLELGDSAVYFCASSQRGQGNSPLHFGNGTRLTVT.

At least ten counts were recorded for this clonotype. The chain combines TRBV27 with TRBJ2-7; 7 positions match TRBD1. From germline, CDR1 is MNHEY and CDR2 SMNVEV (reference sequence). CDR3 length: 14 amino acids. J was trimmed by 0 bases and V by 4 bases; bases with no gene match: 3. The CDR3 DNA is TGTGCCAGCAGTTGGGACAGACGCTCCTACGAGCAGTACTTC. It specifies CASSWDRRSYEQYF.

On this clonotype itself: A clone one base away is much larger, so this may be a read error. The J gene is TRBJ2-4, the V gene TRBV5-1; D remains ambiguous. Germline-derived CDR1 and CDR2 are SGHRS and YFSETQ. V was clipped by 6 bases and J by 5 bases, with 6 bases between them. This CDR3 comprises 11 residues. CDR3 nucleotide sequence: TGCGCCAGCAACTATGAAAACATTCAGTACTTC. Translating gives CASNYENIQYF.

In its sample, this clonotype was seen a few times. A much larger clonotype is one base distant, so this may be a read error. V and J are TRBV30 and TRBJ2-3; TRBD2 aligns across 8 bases. V was pared by 3 bases and J by 6 bases, with 5 bases of the junction left unmatched. This CDR3 has 13 residues. In germline, CDR1 is GTSNPN, CDR2 SVGIG (reference sequence). CDR3 sequence: CAWRREVGDTQYF. CDR3 nucleotides: TGTGCCTGGAGGCGGGAGGTTGGGGATACGCAGTATTTT.

CDR3 sequence: CASSPGTRSPDTQYF. In nucleotides, the CDR3 is TGTGCCAGCAGCCCCGGGACCCGAAGTCCAGATACGCAGTATTTT. The chain uses TRBV7-9 and TRBJ2-3; D may match TRBD1 or TRBD2 (5 bases each). V dropped 5 bases and J dropped 4 bases, with 16 bases sitting between them. Germline V gene sequence: CDR1 SEHNR, CDR2 FQNEAQ (reference sequence). There are 15 residues in the CDR3.

This clonotype came up many times. The chain carries TRBV12-3 or TRBV12-4 and TRBJ1-2, with no clear D. V lost 6 bases to trimming and J lost 2 bases, with 10 bases between them. The CDR3 has 13 amino acids. This CDR3 reads CASRGYENYGYTF. CDR3 sequence (DNA): TGTGCCAGCAGGGGGTACGAAAACTATGGCTACACCTTC.

This clonotype was observed at least ten times. The gene calls are TRBV12-3 or TRBV12-4 and TRBJ1-5; 9 bases fit TRBD1. This CDR3 is 15 amino acids long. Unmatched junction bases numbered 5, after V lost 3 bases and J lost 5 bases. The CDR3 nucleotides are TGTGCCAGCAGTTTTGGGACAGGGACCCATCAGCCCCAGCATTTT. Its protein is CASSFGTGTHQPQHF.

This clonotype was counted many times. V gene TRBV20-1 combines with J gene TRBJ2-3; D not certain. V lost 3 bases, J lost 1 base, and 8 bases lay in between. The CDR3 sequence is 13 residues long. Looked up from germline, CDR1 is DFQATT and CDR2 is SNEGSKA (reference sequence). CDR3 DNA sequence: TGCAGTGCTAGGCCACAAGGCACAGATACGCAGTATTTT. As protein: CSARPQGTDTQYF.